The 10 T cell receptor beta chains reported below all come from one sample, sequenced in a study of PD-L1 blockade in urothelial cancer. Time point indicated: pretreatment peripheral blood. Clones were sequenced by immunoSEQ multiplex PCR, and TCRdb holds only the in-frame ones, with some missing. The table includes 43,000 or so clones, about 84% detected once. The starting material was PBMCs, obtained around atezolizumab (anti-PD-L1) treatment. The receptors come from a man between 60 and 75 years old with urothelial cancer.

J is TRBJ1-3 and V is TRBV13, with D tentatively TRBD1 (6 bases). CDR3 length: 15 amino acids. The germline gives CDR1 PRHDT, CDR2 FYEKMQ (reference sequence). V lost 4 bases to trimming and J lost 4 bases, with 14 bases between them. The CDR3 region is CASSSGRGFGNTIYF. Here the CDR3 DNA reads TGTGCCAGCAGCTCCGGGAGGGGGTTCGGAAACACCATATATTTT.

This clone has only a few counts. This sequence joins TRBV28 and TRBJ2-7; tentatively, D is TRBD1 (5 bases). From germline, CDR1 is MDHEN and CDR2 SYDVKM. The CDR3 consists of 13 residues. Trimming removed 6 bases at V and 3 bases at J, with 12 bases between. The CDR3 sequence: CASRPAQGYEQYF. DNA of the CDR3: TGTGCCAGCAGGCCCGCGCAGGGCTACGAGCAGTACTTC.

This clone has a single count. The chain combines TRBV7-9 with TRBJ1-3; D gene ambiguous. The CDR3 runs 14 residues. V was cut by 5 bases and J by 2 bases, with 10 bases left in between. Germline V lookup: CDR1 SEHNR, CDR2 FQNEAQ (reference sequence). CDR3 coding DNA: TGTGCCAGCAGCGAAACTTACGCTGGAAACACCATATATTTT. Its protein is CASSETYAGNTIYF.

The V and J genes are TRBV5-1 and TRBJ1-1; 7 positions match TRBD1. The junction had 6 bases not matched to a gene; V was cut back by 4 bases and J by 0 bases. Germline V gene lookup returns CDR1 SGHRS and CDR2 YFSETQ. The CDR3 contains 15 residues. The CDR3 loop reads CASSVTGTMNTEAFF. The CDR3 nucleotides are TGCGCCAGCAGCGTGACAGGGACCATGAACACTGAAGCTTTCTTT.

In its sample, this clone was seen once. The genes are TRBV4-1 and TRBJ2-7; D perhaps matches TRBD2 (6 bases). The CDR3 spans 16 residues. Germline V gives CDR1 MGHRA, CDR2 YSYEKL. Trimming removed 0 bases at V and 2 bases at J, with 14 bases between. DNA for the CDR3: TGCGCCAGCAGCCAAGAACCATCCCGGGGGACCTACGAGCAGTACTTC. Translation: CASSQEPSRGTYEQYF.

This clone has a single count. The DNA for the CDR3 is TGTGCCAGCGGGCCCTTTGCTGCCACCCTTGATCAGCCCCAGCATTTT. Translation: CASGPFAATLDQPQHF. The chain carries TRBV27 and TRBJ1-5; D is undetermined. There are 16 residues in the CDR3. The V end was cut by 8 bases, the J end by 5 bases, with 22 bases between. Germline V lookup: CDR1 MNHEY, CDR2 SMNVEV (reference sequence).

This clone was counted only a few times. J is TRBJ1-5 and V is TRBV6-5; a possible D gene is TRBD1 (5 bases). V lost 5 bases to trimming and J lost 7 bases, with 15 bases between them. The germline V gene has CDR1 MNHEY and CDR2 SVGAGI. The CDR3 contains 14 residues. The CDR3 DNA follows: TGTGCCAGCAGTGTGTCCGGGGGTTCCCAGCCCCAGCATTTT. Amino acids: CASSVSGGSQPQHF.

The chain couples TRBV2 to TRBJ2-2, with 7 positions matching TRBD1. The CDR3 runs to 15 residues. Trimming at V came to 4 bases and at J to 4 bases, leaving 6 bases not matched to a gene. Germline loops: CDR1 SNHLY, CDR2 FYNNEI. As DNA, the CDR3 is TGTGCCAGCAGTGGACAGGGTATTAGCACCGGGGAGCTGTTTTTT. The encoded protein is CASSGQGISTGELFF.

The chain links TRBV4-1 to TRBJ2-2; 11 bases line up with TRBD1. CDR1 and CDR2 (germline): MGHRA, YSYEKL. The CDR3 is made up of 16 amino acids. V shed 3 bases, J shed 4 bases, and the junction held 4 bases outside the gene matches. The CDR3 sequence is CASSQAGTGGTGELFF. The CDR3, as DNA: TGCGCCAGCAGCCAGGCCGGGACAGGGGGCACCGGGGAGCTGTTTTTT.

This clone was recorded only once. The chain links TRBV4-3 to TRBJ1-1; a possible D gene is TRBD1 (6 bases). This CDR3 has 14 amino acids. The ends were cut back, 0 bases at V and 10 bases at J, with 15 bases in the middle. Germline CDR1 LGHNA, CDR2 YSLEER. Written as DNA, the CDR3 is TGCGCCAGCAGCCAAGAGTCCCAGGGGACGAGAGCTTTCTTT. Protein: CASSQESQGTRAFF.